This T cell receptor beta chain was obtained from a study of blood T cell repertoires in COVID-19. Trimming stripped 4 bases from V and 4 bases from J, with 8 bases between. CDR1 and CDR2 (germline): SQVTM, ANQGSEA. The CDR3 runs to 12 residues. Using immunoSEQ multiplex PCR, the repertoire was profiled, and TCRdb retains in-frame clones only, with some absent. The data show hundreds of thousands of clones, with over 70% seen just once and roughly a tenth held by the top ten. This clone was recorded only once. Input material: peripheral blood. This sequence originates from a woman in her 70s with COVID-19, enrolled during active disease. The V call is TRBV29-1, the J call TRBJ1-5; D is unresolved. The CDR3 bases are TGCAGCGTTGGTGACATTAATCAGCCCCAGCATTTT. Protein sequence: CSVGDINQPQHF.